What follows are 6 T cell receptor beta chains derived from one specimen sequenced in a study of Graves' ophthalmopathy and Graves' hyperthyroidism. As the template, RNA transcripts were used to amplify TCR beta CDR3 regions. First-round RT-PCR with HTBI primers preceded a second-round multiplex PCR. Using its own MiXCR run on the multiplex PCR reads, TCRdb lists one record per CDR3 protein. Among a few hundred thousand distinct CDR3 sequences listed, approximately 15% were seen once. Material: peripheral blood. The receptors originated from a woman aged 18-29 years with stable Graves' hyperthyroidism.

At least ten counts were recorded for this clonotype. The chain has TRBV11-3 and TRBJ1-1; D remains ambiguous. The V gene's germline CDR1 is SGHNT and CDR2 YENEEA. V was shortened by 0 bases and J by 1 base, with 9 bases between the two germline ends. CDR3 length: 15 residues. Here the CDR3 DNA reads TGTGCCAGCAGCTTAGATCAGACATGGAACACTGAAGCTTTCTTT. Its protein product is CASSLDQTWNTEAFF.

This rearrangement joins TRBV14 to TRBJ2-7; D gene unclear. Germline CDR1 reads SGHDN; CDR2 reads FVKESK. The CDR3 is 13 amino acids. V lost 1 base, J lost 4 bases, and 8 bases lay in between. The CDR3 spells CASSQVLQYEQYF. The CDR3, as DNA: TGTGCCAGCAGCCAAGTTCTACAGTACGAGCAGTACTTC.

This clonotype has a count of ten or more. V is TRBV24-1 and J is TRBJ2-6, with D uncertain. CDR1 and CDR2 (germline): KGHDR, SFDVKD. Trimming took off 7 bases at V and 2 bases at J, with 5 bases between the two ends. The CDR3 extends over 13 amino acids. CDR3 in amino acids: CATRAPGANVLTF. The CDR3 DNA follows: TGTGCCACCAGAGCTCCTGGGGCCAACGTCCTGACTTTC.

This clonotype was found a few times. A much larger clone differs by one base, so this may be a read error. The V and J genes are TRBV20-1 and TRBJ2-7, with 8 positions matching TRBD2. V gave up 5 bases and J gave up 5 bases; unmatched junction bases: 11. The germline V gene has CDR1 DFQATT and CDR2 SNEGSKA (reference sequence). The CDR3 sequence is 14 residues long. The CDR3 here is CSAGSGGPSDEQYF. CDR3 nucleotides: TGCAGTGCTGGGTCGGGAGGGCCGTCGGACGAGCAGTACTTC.

CDR3 loop: CASSSDGSGNTIYF. The CDR3 region has the DNA TGCGCCAGCAGCTCAGACGGCTCTGGAAACACCATATATTTT. The chain is built from TRBV5-1 and TRBJ1-3; D call uncertain. V lost 3 bases and J lost 0, with 7 bases in between. The CDR3 length is 14 residues. Germline CDR1 is SGHRS and CDR2 is YFSETQ.

This rearrangement joins TRBV19 to TRBJ1-2; the match to TRBD1 covers 9 bases. V was clipped by 5 bases and J by 13 bases; unmatched bases: 14. The CDR3 is made up of 14 amino acids. From germline, CDR1 is LNHDA and CDR2 SQIVND (reference sequence). The CDR3 loop is CASSRQGQGVAGTF. The CDR3 DNA is TGTGCCAGTAGTCGACAGGGACAGGGAGTCGCTGGCACCTTC.